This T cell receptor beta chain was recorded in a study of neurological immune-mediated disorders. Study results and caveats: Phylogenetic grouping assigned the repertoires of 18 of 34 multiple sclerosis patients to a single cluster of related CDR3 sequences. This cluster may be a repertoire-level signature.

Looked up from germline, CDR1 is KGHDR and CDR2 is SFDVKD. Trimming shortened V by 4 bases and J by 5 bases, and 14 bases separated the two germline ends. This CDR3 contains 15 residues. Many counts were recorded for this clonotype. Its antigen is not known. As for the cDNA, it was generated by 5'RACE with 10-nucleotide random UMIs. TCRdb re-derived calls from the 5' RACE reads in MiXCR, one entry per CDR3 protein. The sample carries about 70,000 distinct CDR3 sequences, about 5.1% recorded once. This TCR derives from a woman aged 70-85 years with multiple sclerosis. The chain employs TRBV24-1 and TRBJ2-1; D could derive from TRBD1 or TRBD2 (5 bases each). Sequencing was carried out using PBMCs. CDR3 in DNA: TGTGCCACCAGTGACCCCCAGGGAGCGAACAATGAGCAGTTCTTC. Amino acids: CATSDPQGANNEQFF.